This T cell receptor beta chain was identified during a study of Graves' ophthalmopathy and Graves' hyperthyroidism. V lost 0 bases, J lost 2 bases, and 13 bases lay in between. The CDR3 is 17 residues long. Researchers took RNA transcripts and amplified TCR beta CDR3 regions from them. HTBI primers primed a first-round RT-PCR, and a second-round multiplex PCR followed. TCRdb recomputed calls from the multiplex PCR reads with MiXCR, one row per CDR3 protein. In the table there are over 150,000 distinct CDR3 sequences, 30% to 45% of which are singletons. Clinicians made diagnoses from clinical symptoms, serum thyroxine, TRAb, thyroid ultrasound and orbital computed tomography.

This TCR was sampled from a woman in her thirties or forties with Graves' ophthalmopathy. The chain recombines TRBV12-3 or TRBV12-4 with TRBJ2-2, with D unresolved. The sample taken for sequencing was peripheral blood. The CDR3: CASSLAPSFDNTGELFF. In DNA, the CDR3 is TGTGCCAGCAGTTTAGCACCCTCTTTCGACAACACCGGGGAGCTGTTTTTT.